The present T cell receptor (beta chain) was sequenced within a study of T cells in Graves' hyperthyroidism and ophthalmopathy. Study findings and constraints: Most thyroid clonotypes expanded above 0.001 were also detected in blood.

There are a few counts of this clonotype. Its target is not known. Amplification of TCR beta CDR3 regions used RNA as the template. Carried out on the TCR CDR3, a first-round RT-PCR used the HTBI primer set. Via MiXCR, TCRdb re-called the multiplex PCR reads, giving one row per CDR3 protein. The table shows under 350,000 distinct CDR3 sequences, with less than 15% occurring only once. Trimming removed 6 bases from V and 1 base from J; junction bases left unmatched: 9. CDR3 size: 18 residues. In germline, CDR1 is ENHRY, CDR2 SYGVKD. This clonotype was obtained from a woman aged 30 to 39 with Graves' hyperthyroidism that later progressed to Graves' ophthalmopathy. Sequencing was done on a sample of blood. The chain has TRBV10-3 and TRBJ2-3; 14 bases match TRBD2. The chain's CDR3 is CAIRDGTSGRGGTDTQYF. Written as DNA, the CDR3 is TGTGCCATCAGAGACGGGACTAGCGGGAGAGGGGGCACAGATACGCAGTATTTT.